These 24 T cell receptor beta chains originate from one sample sequenced in a study of T cell responses to AZD1222 COVID-19 vaccine (dated by TCRdb to the early 2020s). Library preparation was by the immunoSEQ multiplex PCR assay. TCRdb stores this immuneACCESS table with in-frame sequences only. Part of the clones is absent; in the studies checked, under half of the shortfall reflects unresolved V genes, and no reason is known for the rest. This sample comprises 200,000 or so clones, around 93% of them detected only once. The top ten clones comprise 1% of the sample. What the time point label conveys for this sample: about 28 days (+/-7) after the second vaccine dose. Sequenced here: peripheral blood, sampled 28 days after the second AZD1222 dose. These receptors were collected from an adult who received the AZD1222 COVID-19 vaccine.

The chain recombines TRBV14 with TRBJ2-5; no firm D call. The germline V gene encodes CDR1 SGHDN and CDR2 FVKESK. V was shortened by 1 base and J by 5 bases, with 11 bases between the two germline ends. This CDR3 spans 14 amino acids. CDR3 loop: CASSQVQRRETQYF. CDR3 DNA: TGTGCCAGCAGCCAAGTGCAGAGGCGGGAGACCCAGTACTTC.

On this clone: Within the sample, other DNA sequences also encode this same CDR3. This chain links TRBV5-4 with TRBJ1-5; D gene unclear. The germline V and J ends were trimmed by 0 bases and 4 bases, with 8 bases remaining between them. Per the germline V gene, CDR1 is SGHNT and CDR2 is YYREEE (reference sequence). The CDR3 is 14 residues long. In nucleotides, the CDR3 is TGTGCCAGCAGCTTGGGAGGAGGGAATCAGCCCCAGCATTTT. Its translation: CASSLGGGNQPQHF.

This clone was seen once. This chain uses TRBV29-1 with TRBJ1-2; TRBD1 matches at 10 bases. The germline gives CDR1 SQVTM, CDR2 ANQGSEA. The CDR3 runs to 13 residues. V lost 7 bases and J lost 6; bases outside the gene matches: 8. CDR3 protein: CSAERQGANGYTF. The CDR3 region has the DNA TGCAGCGCGGAAAGACAGGGGGCGAATGGCTACACCTTC.

The chain uses TRBV4-1 and TRBJ2-2, with 9 bases identical to TRBD1. The length of the CDR3 is 17 residues. Germline V CDR1 and CDR2: MGHRA, YSYEKL. V gave up 4 bases and J gave up 0 bases; unmatched junction bases: 6. CDR3 residues: CASSLGQGRTNTGELFF. In nucleotides, the CDR3 is TGCGCCAGCAGCCTCGGACAGGGGCGAACGAACACCGGGGAGCTGTTTTTT.

This clone has more than one count but fewer than ten. The chain is built from TRBV27 and TRBJ1-3; perhaps TRBD1 as D (6 bases). Germline CDR1 MNHEY, CDR2 SMNVEV (reference sequence). V lost 6 bases, J lost 4 bases, and 10 bases lay in between. This CDR3 region has 13 residues. The CDR3 DNA follows: TGTGCCAGCAGCCGCAGGGGAGGAAACACCATATATTTT. It yields the protein CASSRRGGNTIYF.

Written as DNA, the CDR3 is TGTGCCAGCAGCTTAGCGTTTAGTACGGGTGGCTACACCTTC. Its protein product is CASSLAFSTGGYTF. The V call is TRBV7-9, the J call TRBJ1-2; the D is unclear. CDR3 size: 14 residues. Germline CDR1 and CDR2: SEHNR and FQNEAQ (reference sequence). Trimming took off 0 bases at V and 7 bases at J, with 12 bases between the two ends.

The V call is TRBV3-1 (or the pseudogene TRBV3-2), the J call TRBJ2-1, with TRBD2 matching 15 bases. The CDR3 length is 16 residues. The V gene's germline CDR1 is LGHDT and CDR2 YNNKEL (reference sequence). V shed 3 bases, J shed 9 bases, and the junction held 6 bases outside the gene matches. The DNA of the CDR3 is TGTGCCAGCAGCCATGAGGGACTAGCGGGGGGTACTGAGCAGTTCTTC. Translating it yields CASSHEGLAGGTEQFF.

The J gene is TRBJ2-4, the V gene TRBV10-3; TRBD2 matches at 10 bases. Germline CDR1 is ENHRY and CDR2 is SYGVKD. V lost 0 bases, J lost 9 bases, and 5 bases stayed unmatched. There are 15 residues in the CDR3. CDR3 loop: CAISESGSGGGIQYF. DNA for the CDR3: TGTGCCATCAGTGAGTCTGGGAGCGGGGGGGGCATTCAGTACTTC.

The chain is built from TRBV3-1 (or the pseudogene TRBV3-2) and TRBJ1-6, with D unresolved. V was trimmed by 4 bases and J by 4 bases, leaving 14 bases between them. CDR1 and CDR2 (germline): LGHDT, YNNKEL (reference sequence). This CDR3 contains 16 residues. CDR3 DNA sequence: TGTGCCAGCAGCCTTCTTCCCGAGACTTATAATTCACCCCTCCACTTT. It translates to CASSLLPETYNSPLHF.

This chain links TRBV3-1 (or the pseudogene TRBV3-2) with TRBJ2-7; tentatively, D is TRBD2 (5 bases). CDR1 LGHDT and CDR2 YNNKEL come from the germline V gene (reference sequence). Trimming cost V 11 bases and J 5 bases, with 16 bases left between them. The CDR3 consists of 12 residues. In DNA form, the CDR3 reads TGTGCCTGCCTACATCGGGGAAACGAGCAGTACTTC. Encoded protein: CACLHRGNEQYF.

The J gene is TRBJ1-5, the V gene TRBV28, with a possible D match to TRBD1 (6 bases). With 6 bases removed from V and 7 bases from J, the gap between germline ends came to 16 bases. CDR1 and CDR2 (germline): MDHEN, SYDVKM. The CDR3 runs to 14 residues. The DNA of the CDR3 is TGTGCCAGCAGCCTCCCCTTAGGGGGACAGCCCCAGCATTTT. Protein sequence: CASSLPLGGQPQHF.

The chain is built from TRBV6-1 and TRBJ1-5, with D perhaps TRBD1 (5 bases). V dropped 2 bases and J dropped 6 bases, with 8 bases sitting between them. Germline-derived CDR1 and CDR2 are MNHNS and SASEGT. CDR3 length: 13 amino acids. The CDR3 here is CASSEQGGQPQHF. CDR3 in DNA: TGTGCCAGCAGTGAACAGGGCGGTCAGCCCCAGCATTTT.

The chain uses TRBV7-8 and TRBJ1-2; 12 nucleotides align to TRBD1. Germline trimming cut 4 bases from V and 3 bases from J; bases unmatched to any gene: 3. In germline, CDR1 is SGHVS, CDR2 FQNEAQ. The CDR3 has 15 amino acids. CDR3 DNA sequence: TGTGCCAGCAGCTGGGACAGGGGGCCGTACTATGGCTACACCTTC. Its translation is CASSWDRGPYYGYTF.

J is TRBJ1-2 and V is TRBV6-2 or TRBV6-3, with D uncertain. Trimming pared 0 bases from V and 8 bases from J, leaving 10 bases between. The CDR3 sequence is 13 residues long. The germline V gene encodes CDR1 MNHEY and CDR2 SVGEGT. The CDR3 region is CASSYSNEAGYTF. The CDR3 DNA reads as TGTGCCAGCAGTTACTCGAACGAGGCCGGCTACACCTTC.

The chain joins TRBV13 to TRBJ1-5, with TRBD1 matching 7 bases. V trimming: 4 bases; J trimming: 0 bases; junction bases outside the gene matches: 6. Germline V gene data show CDR1 as PRHDT and CDR2 as FYEKMQ (reference sequence). The CDR3 has 16 residues. CDR3 residues: CASSSSTGNSNQPQHF. CDR3 sequence (DNA): TGTGCCAGCAGCTCGTCGACAGGGAATAGCAATCAGCCCCAGCATTTT.

This clone was counted a single time. This chain connects TRBV5-6 to TRBJ2-7, with TRBD2 identical over 10 bases. V was clipped by 3 bases and J by 4 bases; unmatched bases: 7. This CDR3 region has 15 residues. Germline V gives CDR1 SGHDT, CDR2 YYEEEE. The CDR3 here is CASSSPSGGLYEQYF. DNA of the CDR3: TGTGCCAGCAGCTCACCTAGCGGGGGCCTTTACGAGCAGTACTTC.

The chain recombines TRBV7-8 with TRBJ2-3, with TRBD2 matching over 13 bases. The J segment lost 2 bases and the V segment lost 2 bases, leaving 7 bases of the junction unmatched. Per germline, CDR1 SGHVS and CDR2 FQNEAQ. This CDR3 is 18 amino acids long. Here the CDR3 reads CASSLITSGGEVTDTQYF. CDR3 sequence (DNA): TGTGCCAGCAGCTTAATCACTAGCGGGGGGGAGGTCACAGATACGCAGTATTTT.

The chain couples TRBV7-3 to TRBJ2-1; 8 positions match TRBD1. The CDR3 loop spans 14 amino acids. Germline lookup yields CDR1 SGHTA and CDR2 FQGTGA. Trimming at V came to 3 bases and at J to 6 bases, leaving 4 bases not matched to a gene. CDR3 residues: CASSFGQGGNEQFF. CDR3 nucleotides: TGTGCCAGCAGCTTTGGACAGGGCGGCAATGAGCAGTTCTTC.

The chain joins TRBV5-4 to TRBJ2-3; D gene unclear. The V gene lost 4 bases and the J gene lost 5 bases, with 11 bases spanning the gap. CDR3 length: 13 residues. Germline CDR1 reads SGHNT; CDR2 reads YYREEE (reference sequence). For the CDR3, the DNA is TGTGCCAGCAGCCCCGGGTCCAGAGATACGCAGTATTTT. Translating gives CASSPGSRDTQYF.

The V gene is TRBV10-3, the J gene TRBJ2-7; 12 bases fit TRBD2. This CDR3 is built from 19 residues. With 4 bases clipped from V and 4 bases from J, the junction kept 17 bases outside the gene matches. Germline V gives CDR1 ENHRY, CDR2 SYGVKD. The CDR3 DNA reads as TGTGCCATCAGTGTCCTCAGTCCTACTAGCGGGGGGTACGATTACGAGCAGTACTTC. Translating it yields CAISVLSPTSGGYDYEQYF.

The CDR3 DNA sequence: TGTGCCAGCAGTTTATCTAGCGGGGGGGCGGGGACCCAGTACTTC. Translation: CASSLSSGGAGTQYF. The chain employs TRBV28 and TRBJ2-5; 12 positions match TRBD2. This CDR3 has 15 residues. The germline gives CDR1 MDHEN, CDR2 SYDVKM. Losses at the gene ends were 1 base for V and 7 bases for J; bases not matched to a gene: 4.

The chain is built from TRBV14 and TRBJ1-2, with 7 positions matching TRBD1. The CDR3 consists of 16 residues. Germline V gives CDR1 SGHDN, CDR2 FVKESK. Trimming removed 3 bases from V and 3 bases from J; junction bases left unmatched: 10. CDR3 in DNA: TGTGCCAGCAGCCAGTCCTCAGACAGGGCGGACTATGGCTACACCTTC. Protein: CASSQSSDRADYGYTF. Looking up the rest from reference TRBV14 and TRBJ1-2 gives the full variable domain: EAGVTQFPSHSVIEKGQTVTLRCDPISGHDNLYWYRRVMGKEIKFLLHFVKESKQDESGMPNNRFLAERTGGTYSTLKVQPAELEDSGVYFCASSQSSDRADYGYTFGSGTRLTVV.

This clone appeared a single time. This chain connects TRBV19 to TRBJ1-1; 8 bases match TRBD1. Germline V gives CDR1 LNHDA, CDR2 SQIVND (reference sequence). With 8 bases clipped from V and 5 bases from J, the junction kept 10 bases outside the gene matches. CDR3 length equals 14 residues. CDR3 loop: CASSANRGWTEAFF. CDR3 DNA: TGTGCCAGTTCAGCCAACAGGGGGTGGACTGAAGCTTTCTTT.

The CDR3 protein is CASTGTGGYEQYF. The CDR3 DNA sequence: TGCGCCAGTACCGGGACAGGGGGCTACGAGCAGTACTTC. This chain connects TRBV5-1 to TRBJ2-7; 11 bases align to TRBD1. V lost 8 bases and J lost 3; bases outside the gene matches: 4. This CDR3 region has 13 residues. Looked up from germline, CDR1 is SGHRS and CDR2 is YFSETQ.